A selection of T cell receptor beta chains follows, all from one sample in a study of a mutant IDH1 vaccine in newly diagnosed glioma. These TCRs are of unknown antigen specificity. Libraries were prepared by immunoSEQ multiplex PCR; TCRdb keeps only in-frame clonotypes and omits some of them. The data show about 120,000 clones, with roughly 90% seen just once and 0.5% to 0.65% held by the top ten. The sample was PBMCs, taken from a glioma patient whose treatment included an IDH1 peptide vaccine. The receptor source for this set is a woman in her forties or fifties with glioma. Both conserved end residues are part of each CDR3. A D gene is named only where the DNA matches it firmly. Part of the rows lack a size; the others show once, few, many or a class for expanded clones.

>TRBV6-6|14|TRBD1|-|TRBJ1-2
TGTGCCAGCAGACCCGGGACAGGGGCGCGGGGCTACACCTTC
CASRPGTGARGYTF
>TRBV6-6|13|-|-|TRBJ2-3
TGTGCCAGCAGATCGCGGACCACAGATACGCAGTATTTT
CASRSRTTDTQYF
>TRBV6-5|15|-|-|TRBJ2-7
TGTGCCAGCAGTTACTCCCTAGCTTTGAGCTACGAGCAGTACTTC
CASSYSLALSYEQYF
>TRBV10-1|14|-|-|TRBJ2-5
TGCGCCAGCAGTGAGGGGCTAGCGAGGGAGACCCAGTACTTC
CASSEGLARETQYF
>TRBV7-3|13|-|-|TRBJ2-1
TGTGCCAGCAGCAGGGCGATAGTGGATGAGCAGTTCTTC
CASSRAIVDEQFF
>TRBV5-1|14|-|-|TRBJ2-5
TGCGCCAGCAGCTTGCGACAGCCCAAAGAGACCCAGTACTTC
CASSLRQPKETQYF
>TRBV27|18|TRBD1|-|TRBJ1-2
TGTGCCAGCAGTTTTGGTCCGGGCCGACAGGGGACAGGCTATGGCTACACCTTC
CASSFGPGRQGTGYGYTF
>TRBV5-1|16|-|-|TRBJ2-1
TGCGCCAGCAGCCTCAACCCGACAGACTCCTACAATGAGCAGTTCTTC
CASSLNPTDSYNEQFF
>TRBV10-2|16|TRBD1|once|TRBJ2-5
TGCGCCAGCAGTGGTGGACCGGGACAGAGAAAAGAGACCCAGTACTTC
CASSGGPGQRKETQYF
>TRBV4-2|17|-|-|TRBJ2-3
TGTGCCAGCAGCACAGACGTATTGAGGGGTAGCACAGATACGCAGTATTTT
CASSTDVLRGSTDTQYF
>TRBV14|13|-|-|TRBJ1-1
TGTGCCAGCAGCCAAGACAGGTCTTCTTCGGCTTTCTTT
CASSQDRSSSAFF
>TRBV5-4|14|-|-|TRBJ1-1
TGTGCCAGCAGCTTGGAACGGCTGAACACTGAAGCTTTCTTT
CASSLERLNTEAFF
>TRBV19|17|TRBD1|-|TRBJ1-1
TGTGCCAGCAAACCGGGACAGGGAAGGTTTGGGGACACTGAAGCTTTCTTT
CASKPGQGRFGDTEAFF
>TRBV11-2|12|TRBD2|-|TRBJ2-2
TGTGCCAGCAGCTTAGTTGCGGGAGGGCTGTTTTTT
CASSLVAGGLFF
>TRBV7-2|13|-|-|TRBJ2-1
TGTGCCAGCAGCCCCGGTGGGAGTAATGAGCAGTTCTTC
CASSPGGSNEQFF
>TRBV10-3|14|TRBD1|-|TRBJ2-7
TGTGCCATCAGTGAGTGGGACAGGGGTATGGAGCAGTACTTC
CAISEWDRGMEQYF
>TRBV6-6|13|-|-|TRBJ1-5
TGTGCCAGCAGGGGGTCGGGCAATCAGCCCCAGCATTTT
CASRGSGNQPQHF
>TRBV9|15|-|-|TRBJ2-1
TGTGCCAGCAGCCCCCGTAGGTCTCCCGCGGATGAGCAGTTCTTC
CASSPRRSPADEQFF
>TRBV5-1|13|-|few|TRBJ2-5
TGCGCCAGCAGCGGGACACCCAGGGAGACCCAGTACTTC
CASSGTPRETQYF
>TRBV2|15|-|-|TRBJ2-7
TGTGCCAGCAGTGAAGCGCCAGGGAAAGGGTACGAGCAGTACTTC
CASSEAPGKGYEQYF